The present T cell receptor beta chain was sequenced within a study of cytomegalovirus exposure and HLA in healthy donors. V dropped 5 bases and J dropped 3 bases, with 6 bases sitting between them. The CDR3 runs to 12 residues. Germline CDR1 and CDR2: SGHVS and FNYEAQ. The PCR made use of 60 Vbeta and 13 Jbeta primers. Assay used: immunoSEQ multiplex PCR; TCRdb lists only in-frame clones, some missing. The top ten clones hold 1.8% of a sample with about 220,000 clones, 75% of them seen once. The chain links TRBV7-6 to TRBJ2-3; no clear D gene. This TCR was sampled from a woman in her twenties or thirties in good health and CMV-seronegative. The sequenced material came from PBMCs. In nucleotides, the CDR3 is TGTGCCAGCAGCCTTTTAACAGATACGCAGTATTTT. Encoded protein: CASSLLTDTQYF.